Following are 24 T cell receptor beta chains from one sample sequenced in a study of regulatory T cells in long-lasting Graves disease. Construction of TCR beta libraries relied on iRepertoire HTBI primers and on Arm-PCR targeting CDR3 regions. TCRdb analysed the multiplex PCR reads with MiXCR anew, one entry per CDR3 protein. The sample shows about 320,000 distinct CDR3 sequences, approximately 20% of them seen only once. Time point specified: newly diagnosed GD, antithyroid drugs for less than 3 months. RNA from PBMCs was the source of the TCR library. The input for sequencing was peripheral blood mononuclear cells (PBMCs), taken at new diagnosis, from a patient treated with antithyroid drugs. Receptors originate from a female donor with Graves disease.

This clonotype was seen more than once but under ten times. The CDR3 sequence: CASSLGWPGGEQYF. CDR3 nucleotides: TGTGCCAGCAGCCTCGGGTGGCCGGGTGGCGAGCAGTACTTC. V is TRBV13 and J is TRBJ2-7; no clear D. Germline loops: CDR1 PRHDT, CDR2 FYEKMQ (reference sequence). Trimming left V 5 bases short and J 6 bases short, with 17 bases between. This CDR3 has 14 residues.

The genes are TRBV5-5 and TRBJ2-5; TRBD1 matches 10 bases. The CDR3 contains 15 residues. Germline V lookup: CDR1 SGHKS, CDR2 YYEKEE (reference sequence). V lost 0 bases and J lost 5; bases outside the gene matches: 4. The CDR3 loop reads CASSLETGGWETQYF. In DNA form, the CDR3 reads TGTGCCAGCAGCTTGGAGACAGGGGGCTGGGAGACCCAGTACTTC.

This clonotype was picked up many times. The chain carries TRBV12-3 or TRBV12-4 and TRBJ2-1, with TRBD2 as a possible D gene (5 bases). There are 15 residues in the CDR3. V was clipped by 1 base and J by 7 bases, with 14 bases between them. The CDR3 protein is CASSLGEGRVNEQFF. In nucleotides, the CDR3 is TGTGCCAGCAGTTTAGGAGAGGGCCGGGTTAATGAGCAGTTCTTC.

The rearrangement links TRBV20-1 to TRBJ2-1; D is tentatively TRBD1 or TRBD2 (6 bases each). This CDR3 is 14 amino acids long. The ends were cut back, 7 bases at V and 9 bases at J, with 22 bases in the middle. Germline loops: CDR1 DFQATT, CDR2 SNEGSKA (reference sequence). The CDR3 sequence is CSVLRGETRGEQFF. The CDR3 DNA reads as TGCAGTGTGCTTAGGGGGGAGACGAGGGGTGAGCAGTTCTTC.

This clonotype was recorded at least ten times. The V and J genes are TRBV24-1 and TRBJ1-2, with D perhaps matching TRBD1 (5 bases). The CDR3 extends over 15 amino acids. V shed 2 bases and J shed 2 bases, with 11 bases lying between them. Germline V gene lookup returns CDR1 KGHDR and CDR2 SFDVKD. CDR3 amino acids: CATSDSGTGNYGYTF. The CDR3, as DNA: TGTGCCACCAGTGATTCCGGGACCGGGAACTATGGCTACACCTTC.

In regard to this clonotype: A much larger clone lies a single base off, so this may be a read error. The V and J genes are TRBV2 and TRBJ2-3; no clear D gene. With the DNA end fitting TRBJ2-7 better, the J assignment may be wrong. Germline V gene sequence: CDR1 SNHLY, CDR2 FYNNEI. The CDR3 has 15 amino acids. CDR3 sequence: CASSEPFWRRYEQYF. CDR3 coding DNA: TGTGCCAGCAGTGAACCCTTCTGGCGGAGATACGAGCAGTACTTC.

The CDR3 protein is CASSIQISGANVLTF. The CDR3 nucleotides read TGCGCCAGCAGCATACAAATCTCTGGGGCCAACGTCCTGACTTTC. The V call is TRBV5-1, the J call TRBJ2-6; D is undetermined. Trimming removed 4 bases from V and 0 bases from J, with 8 bases in between. Germline CDR1 and CDR2: SGHRS and YFSETQ. The CDR3 spans 15 residues.

V usage is TRBV29-1 and J usage is TRBJ1-3; TRBD1 aligns across 8 bases. Germline V gene sequence: CDR1 SQVTM, CDR2 ANQGSEA. CDR3 length equals 16 residues. Trimming removed 6 bases from V and 1 base from J; junction bases left unmatched: 11. CDR3 sequence: CSVDRGRPGSGNTIYF. The CDR3 DNA follows: TGCAGCGTAGACAGGGGCAGGCCGGGGTCTGGAAACACCATATATTTT.

This clonotype was observed at least ten times. The chain recombines TRBV10-3 with TRBJ2-3; TRBD2 agrees at 7 bases. V shed 9 bases and J 4 bases; nucleotides not matched to a gene: 4. Germline V lookup: CDR1 ENHRY, CDR2 SYGVKD. The CDR3 loop spans 12 amino acids. CDR3 in amino acids: CAIASGPDTQYF. The CDR3 nucleotides are TGTGCCATTGCTAGCGGACCAGATACGCAGTATTTT.

In its sample, this clonotype was seen once. A far larger clone is one nucleotide away, so this likely arose from a read error. The chain links TRBV12-3 or TRBV12-4 to TRBJ2-3; 9 bases fit TRBD2. V lost 3 bases and J lost 1; bases outside the gene matches: 23. The CDR3 loop spans 22 amino acids. Written as DNA, the CDR3 is TGTGCCAGCAGTTTTTTTATCCTTGGTCACCGTTTCCGCGGGAGGGGCACAGATACGCAGTATTTT. It is translated as CASSFFILGHRFRGRGTDTQYF.

The J gene is TRBJ2-1, the V gene TRBV2, with D possibly matching TRBD1 (6 bases). This CDR3 is 14 amino acids long. Per the germline V gene, CDR1 is SNHLY and CDR2 is FYNNEI. Trimming took off 8 bases at V and 5 bases at J, with 16 bases between the two ends. CDR3 DNA: TGTGCCAGCGCTACCATTACAGGGCACAATGAGCAGTTCTTC. It yields the protein CASATITGHNEQFF.

This clonotype has a count of ten or more. The genes are TRBV12-5 and TRBJ2-3; possibly TRBD2 for D (5 bases). This CDR3 contains 14 residues. V gave up 3 bases and J gave up 0 bases, with 7 bases separating them. Germline CDR1 is LGHNT and CDR2 is FRNRAP. The CDR3 region is CASGFGKSTDTQYF. Written as DNA, the CDR3 is TGTGCTAGTGGTTTCGGGAAAAGCACAGATACGCAGTATTTT.

This clonotype was seen a handful of times. A clone one base away is much larger, so this may be a read error. The DNA of the CDR3 is TGTGCCAGCGGTTTACCCGGGACAAGTCAGTACTTC. This codes for CASGLPGTSQYF. The V gene is TRBV28, the J gene TRBJ2-7, with a possible D match to TRBD1 (6 bases). The CDR3 is made up of 12 amino acids. The germline V gene encodes CDR1 MDHEN and CDR2 SYDVKM.

This clonotype was seen many times. This chain links TRBV27 with TRBJ1-6; 7 bases agree with TRBD1. The CDR3 runs to 14 residues. Germline CDR1 and CDR2: MNHEY and SMNVEV (reference sequence). With V trimmed by 5 bases and J by 6 bases, 4 bases remained unmatched. The CDR3 sequence: CASSATGTNSPLHF. The CDR3 DNA reads as TGTGCCAGCAGTGCGACAGGGACTAATTCACCCCTCCACTTT.

This clonotype was found many times. The V and J genes are TRBV6-2 or TRBV6-3 and TRBJ1-2, with D unclear. The CDR3 loop spans 13 amino acids. Germline V CDR1 and CDR2: MNHEY, SVGEGT. Trimming pared 2 bases from V and 4 bases from J, leaving 8 bases between. CDR3 protein: CASSYDTFYGYTF. The CDR3, as DNA: TGTGCCAGCAGTTACGACACATTCTATGGCTACACCTTC.

This clonotype was counted many times. This rearrangement joins TRBV7-9 to TRBJ2-5; TRBD2 is a possible D gene (5 bases). Per the germline V gene, CDR1 is SEHNR and CDR2 is FQNEAQ (reference sequence). V was clipped by 5 bases and J by 1 base, with 11 bases between them. The CDR3 consists of 14 residues. The CDR3 is CASSPDGLQETQYF. CDR3 in DNA: TGTGCCAGCAGCCCTGACGGACTCCAAGAGACCCAGTACTTC.

This clonotype was recorded many times. The chain joins TRBV28 to TRBJ1-5; TRBD1 aligns across 7 bases. The CDR3 runs to 14 residues. V gave up 6 bases and J gave up 0 bases; unmatched junction bases: 2. Germline assignment: CDR1 MDHEN and CDR2 SYDVKM. The CDR3 protein is CASRQGFSNQPQHF. DNA of the CDR3: TGTGCCAGCAGACAGGGGTTTAGCAATCAGCCCCAGCATTTT.

This clonotype came up once. A far larger clone differs by one base, so this is likely a read error. The J gene is TRBJ2-5, the V gene TRBV11-2; 9 nucleotides align to TRBD2. The J call may not be correct, given that the DNA end is closer to TRBJ2-1. This CDR3 comprises 17 residues. Per germline, CDR1 SGHAT and CDR2 FQNNGV. The CDR3 protein is CASSPGLARGGRWEQFF. CDR3 in DNA: TGTGCCAGCAGCCCAGGACTAGCGAGAGGGGGGCGTTGGGAGCAGTTCTTC.

This clonotype was seen repeatedly, ten times or more. The V gene is TRBV29-1, the J gene TRBJ2-5; 8 bases map to TRBD2. The trim removed 2 bases at V and 0 bases at J, leaving 2 bases unmatched. The CDR3 covers 14 residues. From germline, CDR1 is SQVTM and CDR2 ANQGSEA. CDR3 protein: CSVESGGDQETQYF. In DNA, the CDR3 is TGCAGCGTTGAATCCGGGGGGGACCAAGAGACCCAGTACTTC. The full variable domain, its missing parts supplied by reference TRBV29-1 and TRBJ2-5, is SAVISQKPSRDICQRGTSLTIQCQVDSQVTMMFWYRQQPGQSLTLIATANQGSEATYESGFVIDKFPISRPNLTFSTLTVSNMSPEDSSIYLCSVESGGDQETQYFGPGTRLLVL.

In this sample, this clonotype turned up many times. CDR3 in amino acids: CATLNPDSNYEQYF. Here the CDR3 DNA reads TGTGCCACTCTAAACCCAGACAGCAACTACGAGCAGTACTTC. The rearrangement uses TRBV2 and TRBJ2-7, with D tentatively TRBD1 (5 bases). CDR3 length: 14 amino acids. Germline V gene sequence: CDR1 SNHLY, CDR2 FYNNEI. V gave up 10 bases and J gave up 3 bases, with 19 bases separating them. Supplemented by reference TRBV2 and TRBJ2-7, the full variable domain reads EPEVTQTPSHQVTQMGQEVILRCVPISNHLYFYWYRQILGQKVEFLVSFYNNEISEKSEIFDDQFSVERPDGSNFTLKIRSTKLEDSAMYFCATLNPDSNYEQYFGPGTRLTVT.

This clonotype has at least ten counts. This chain joins TRBV28 and TRBJ1-5; no clear D gene. V was trimmed by 6 bases and J by 0 bases, leaving 15 bases between them. CDR3 length: 16 amino acids. Germline-derived CDR1 and CDR2 are MDHEN and SYDVKM. CDR3 in amino acids: CASSPADIVSNQPQHF. The CDR3 DNA is TGTGCCAGCAGCCCGGCAGATATTGTTAGCAATCAGCCCCAGCATTTT. The full variable domain, completed using reference TRBV28 and TRBJ1-5, is DVKVTQSSRYLVKRTGEKVFLECVQDMDHENMFWYRQDPGLGLRLIYFSYDVKMKEKGDIPEGYSVSREKKERFSLILESASTNQTSMYLCASSPADIVSNQPQHFGDGTRLSIL.

This clonotype showed up many times. This chain joins TRBV28 and TRBJ1-6, with D possibly matching TRBD1 (6 bases). The CDR3 has 15 amino acids. Germline V gives CDR1 MDHEN, CDR2 SYDVKM. The V end lost 6 bases, the J end lost 3 bases, and 12 bases lay between the germline ends. The DNA of the CDR3 is TGTGCCAGCAGGAGGACAGAGCACTATAATTCACCCCTCCACTTT. It translates to CASRRTEHYNSPLHF.

This clonotype was counted between two and nine times. CDR3 amino acids: CASSMALTPGTEAFF. In DNA, the CDR3 is TGTGCCAGTAGTATGGCACTTACTCCGGGCACTGAAGCTTTCTTT. The chain carries TRBV19 and TRBJ1-1; D is unclear. In germline, CDR1 is LNHDA, CDR2 SQIVND (reference sequence). The CDR3 is 15 amino acids. V lost 3 bases, J lost 4 bases, and 15 bases lay in between.

This clonotype was recorded at least ten times. The chain is built from TRBV20-1 and TRBJ2-1, with D uncertain. Germline-derived CDR1 and CDR2 are DFQATT and SNEGSKA (reference sequence). This CDR3 contains 11 residues. V dropped 5 bases and J dropped 6 bases, with 8 bases sitting between them. This chain's CDR3 is CSAGYVNEQFF. CDR3 sequence (DNA): TGCAGTGCTGGCTACGTCAATGAGCAGTTCTTC.